This is a list of T cell receptor beta chains from one sample in a study of T cell responses to AZD1222 COVID-19 vaccine. The protocol was immunoSEQ multiplex PCR, while the TCRdb copy is restricted to in-frame clones and leaves out a portion. There are approximately 91,000 clones in the sample; around 90% occur only once, and under 35% lies in the top ten. Here the sequenced sample was peripheral blood, taken 28 days after the second AZD1222 dose. The receptors stem from an adult who received the AZD1222 COVID-19 vaccine. The CDR3 runs from the conserved cysteine through the conserved F or W. D genes are given only for firm matches. Size is stated for part of the rows, as once, few or many counts, or as a class when the clone is expanded.

d_call | j_call | v_call | clone_size | cdr3_nt | cdr3_aa
TRBD2 | TRBJ2-7 | TRBV27 | - | TGTGCCAGCAGTTTAAATTGGCTAGCGGGAGGACACGAGCAGTACTTC | CASSLNWLAGGHEQYF
- | TRBJ1-2 | TRBV2 | - | TGTGCCAGCAGAGAGAGGGGGGGCTACACCTTC | CASRERGGYTF
- | TRBJ1-4 | TRBV6-5 | - | TGTGCCAGCAGTTCCCGTCCCCTTAATGAAAAACTGTTTTTT | CASSSRPLNEKLFF
- | TRBJ1-2 | TRBV11-2 | - | TGTGCCAGCAGCCCTGGGGCCAGGTCTAACTATGGCTACACCTTC | CASSPGARSNYGYTF
TRBD2 | TRBJ2-7 | TRBV6-4 | - | TGTGCCAGCAGTGGCGGCGGGGGGAGAATCTACGAGCAGTACTTC | CASSGGGGRIYEQYF
- | TRBJ2-3 | TRBV7-9 | once | TGTGCCAGCAGCTTATCAGGGAGCACAGATACGCAGTATTTT | CASSLSGSTDTQYF
- | TRBJ2-7 | TRBV30 | - | TGTGCCTGGACACCTCCCGGGCTGGGCTCCTACGAGCAGTACTTC | CAWTPPGLGSYEQYF
TRBD2 | TRBJ2-3 | TRBV9 | few | TGTGCCAGCAGTATTAGCGGGGTACTTGATACGCAGTATTTT | CASSISGVLDTQYF
- | TRBJ1-5 | TRBV30 | - | TGTGCCTGGAGACAGGGTATGGGGCCCCAGCATTTT | CAWRQGMGPQHF
TRBD2 | TRBJ2-3 | TRBV3-1/TRBV3-2 | once | TGTGCCAGCAAAAAGGCGGGAGATGGCACAGATACGCAGTATTTT | CASKKAGDGTDTQYF
- | TRBJ2-1 | TRBV15 | - | TGTGCCACCAGCAGAGCGAGGGGTAGCTATGAGCAGTTCTTC | CATSRARGSYEQFF
- | TRBJ2-7 | TRBV4-3 | - | TGCGCCAGCAGCCAAGATGAGGGCATTAGCTCCTACGAGCAGTACTTC | CASSQDEGISSYEQYF
- | TRBJ1-2 | TRBV11-2 | - | TGTGCCAGCAGCCCCATCAGGGATCGTCACTATGGCTACACCTTC | CASSPIRDRHYGYTF
- | TRBJ2-7 | TRBV6-5 | - | TGTGCCAGCAGTTACTCCGTACTATACGAGCAGTACTTC | CASSYSVLYEQYF